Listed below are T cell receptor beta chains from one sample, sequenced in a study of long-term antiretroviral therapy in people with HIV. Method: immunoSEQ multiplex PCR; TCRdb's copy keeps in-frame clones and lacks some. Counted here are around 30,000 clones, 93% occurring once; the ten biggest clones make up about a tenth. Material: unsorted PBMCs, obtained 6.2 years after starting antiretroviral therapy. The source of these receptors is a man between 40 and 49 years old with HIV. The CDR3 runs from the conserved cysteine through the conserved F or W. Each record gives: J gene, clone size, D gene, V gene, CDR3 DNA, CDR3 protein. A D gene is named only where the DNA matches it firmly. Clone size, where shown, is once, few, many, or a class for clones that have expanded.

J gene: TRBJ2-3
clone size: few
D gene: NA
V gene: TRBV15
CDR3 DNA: TGTGCCACCAGCACCGTTTGGGGGGACACAGATACGCAGTATTTT
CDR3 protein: CATSTVWGDTDTQYF

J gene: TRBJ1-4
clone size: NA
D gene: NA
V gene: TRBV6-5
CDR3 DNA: TGTGCCAGCAGTTACGAGGGGGAGGAAAAACTGTTTTTT
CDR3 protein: CASSYEGEEKLFF

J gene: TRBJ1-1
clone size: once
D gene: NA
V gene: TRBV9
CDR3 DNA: TGTGCCAGCAGCCCAGACCGAGGACACATGAACACTGAAGCTTTCTTT
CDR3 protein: CASSPDRGHMNTEAFF

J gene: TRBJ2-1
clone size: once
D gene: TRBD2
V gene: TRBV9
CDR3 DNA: TGTGCCAGCAGCTCCACCCCCCACCCCTGGACTAGCGGGGGGGAAATCTACAATGAGCAGTTCTTC
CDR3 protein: CASSSTPHPWTSGGEIYNEQFF

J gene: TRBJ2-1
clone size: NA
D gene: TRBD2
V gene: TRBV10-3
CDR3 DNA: TGTGCCATCGGGGAGGGCTCCTACAATGAGCAGTTCTTC
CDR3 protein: CAIGEGSYNEQFF

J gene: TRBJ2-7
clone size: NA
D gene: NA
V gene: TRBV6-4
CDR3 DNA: TGTGCCAGCAGTGACTCGATGCCCGGGTTTCTTCCGGTAGGGCAGTACTTC
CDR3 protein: CASSDSMPGFLPVGQYF

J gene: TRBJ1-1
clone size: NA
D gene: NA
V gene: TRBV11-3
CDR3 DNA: TGTGCCAGCAGCTTAGATCAACAGGGTGAAACTTTCTTT
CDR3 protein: CASSLDQQGETFF

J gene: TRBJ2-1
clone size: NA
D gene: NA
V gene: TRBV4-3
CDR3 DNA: TGCGCCAGCAGCCAAGATCTGGAGAGCTCCTACAATGAGCAGTTCTTC
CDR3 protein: CASSQDLESSYNEQFF

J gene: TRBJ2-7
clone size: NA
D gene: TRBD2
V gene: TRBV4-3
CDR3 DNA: TGCGCCAGCAGCCAAGATATACAAGCGGGAGGGTATCCTTACGAGCAGTACTTC
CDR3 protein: CASSQDIQAGGYPYEQYF

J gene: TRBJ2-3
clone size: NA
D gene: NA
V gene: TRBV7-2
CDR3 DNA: TGTGCCAGCAGCTCAGGGACTTTCAAGGACACAGATACGCAGTATTTT
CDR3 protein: CASSSGTFKDTDTQYF

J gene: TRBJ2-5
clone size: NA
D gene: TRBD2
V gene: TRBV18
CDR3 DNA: TGTGCCAGCTCACCCTCCGGACTAGTCCAAGAGACCCAGTACTTC
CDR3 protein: CASSPSGLVQETQYF

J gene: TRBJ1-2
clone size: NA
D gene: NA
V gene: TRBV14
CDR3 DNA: TGTGCCAGCAGCCAAACCCCCACGCGGGGCTACACCTTC
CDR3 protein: CASSQTPTRGYTF

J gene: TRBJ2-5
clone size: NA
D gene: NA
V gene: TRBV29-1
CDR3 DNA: TGCAGCGTTATCGGCTACTCATCCCAAGAGACCCAGTACTTC
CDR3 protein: CSVIGYSSQETQYF

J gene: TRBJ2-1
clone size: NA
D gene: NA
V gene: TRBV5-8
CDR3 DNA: TGTGCCAGCAGCCCGTTGGGGGGGACAGGCGGAGATGAGCAGTTCTTC
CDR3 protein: CASSPLGGTGGDEQFF

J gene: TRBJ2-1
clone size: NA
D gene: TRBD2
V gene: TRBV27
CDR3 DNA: TGTGCCAGCAGTTTATCGATGGGGGGGAGTATCCACAATGAGCAGTTCTTC
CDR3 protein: CASSLSMGGSIHNEQFF

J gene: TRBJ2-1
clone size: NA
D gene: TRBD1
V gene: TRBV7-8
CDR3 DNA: TGTGCCAGCAGGGACCCCGGGACAGGGACCCCTGAGCAGTTCTTC
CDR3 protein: CASRDPGTGTPEQFF

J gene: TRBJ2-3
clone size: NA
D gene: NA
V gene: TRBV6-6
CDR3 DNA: TGTGCCACACAAAGGGTGGGTCCGAGCGGGACAGATACGCAGTATTTT
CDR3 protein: CATQRVGPSGTDTQYF

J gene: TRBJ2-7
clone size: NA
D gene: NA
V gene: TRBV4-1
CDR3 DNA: TGCGCCAGCAGCCCTGACGTGGCTCAAACCTACGAGCAGTACTTC
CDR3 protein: CASSPDVAQTYEQYF

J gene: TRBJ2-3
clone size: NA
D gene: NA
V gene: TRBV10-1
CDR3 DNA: TGCGCCAGCAGTGGTGACCTAGGTGGACTCACCACAGATACGCAGTATTTT
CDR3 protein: CASSGDLGGLTTDTQYF

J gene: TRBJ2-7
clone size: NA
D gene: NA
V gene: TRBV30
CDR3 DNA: TGTGCCTGGAGCCTGGGGCCCTACGAGCAGTACTTC
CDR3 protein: CAWSLGPYEQYF

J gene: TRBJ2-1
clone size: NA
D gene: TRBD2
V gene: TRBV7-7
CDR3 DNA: TGTGCTAGCAGCCCGCGGGGAGGGGTCGACAATGAGCAGTTCTTC
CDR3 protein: CASSPRGGVDNEQFF

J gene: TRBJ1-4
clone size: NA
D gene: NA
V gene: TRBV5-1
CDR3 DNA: TGCGCCAGCAGCGAGACTTGGCGCACTAATGAAAAACTGTTTTTT
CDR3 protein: CASSETWRTNEKLFF

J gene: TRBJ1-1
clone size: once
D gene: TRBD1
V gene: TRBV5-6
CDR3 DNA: TGTGCCAGCAGCTCCTACCTGGGGACAGTCTTCACTGAAGCTTTCTTT
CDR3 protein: CASSSYLGTVFTEAFF

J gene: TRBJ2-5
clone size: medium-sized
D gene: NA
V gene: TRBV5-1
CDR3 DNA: TGCGCCAGCAAGGGGCATACTCAAGAGACCCAGTACTTC
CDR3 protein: CASKGHTQETQYF